This T cell receptor (beta chain) was retrieved from a study of early T cells in non-severe SARS-CoV-2 infection (dated by TCRdb to about 2021). About the investigation overall: Bulk RNA from unsorted whole blood was used for TCR sequencing, so alpha and beta chains could not be paired. General study outcomes and caveats: VDJdb matching was skewed toward anti-spike CD8 responses and likely underestimated virus-specific expansions, missing private and CD4 specificities.

Via the germline V gene, CDR1 is SGHRS and CDR2 YFSETQ. V is shortened by 4 bases, J by 2 bases, and the region joining them spans 12 bases. There are 14 amino acids in the CDR3, from cysteine to phenylalanine inclusive. Only the CDR3 portion is preserved as DNA: 42 bases, with reading frame beginning at the first base. The study was a case-control design nested within a healthcare worker cohort in London, UK, with weekly nasopharyngeal swab PCR tests and blood sampling. Healthcare workers were recruited between 23 and 31 March 2020, during the week of the UK lockdown, and were followed weekly for up to about 15 weeks. For this clonotype: What antigen it recognizes has not been identified. Base qualities were left out, and no much larger clone turns up one base away.

The library came from 5' RACE. Reads for this sample came from a NextSeq 500. In the TCR library protocol, unique molecular identifiers were attached to individual cDNA molecules to correct for PCR bias and sequencing error. Both TCR alpha and beta chains were sequenced, and tight co-correlation was observed between alpha and beta sequence abundances in each sample. Turning to the authors' computational methods: V gene, J gene and CDR3 annotation of TCR sequences was performed with Decombinator V4. TCRs were defined as expanded if a significant change between any two time points was detected under a Poisson model with p below 0.0001. TCR abundances were normalised to the total number of TCRs sequenced per sample and expressed as counts per million. MAIT TCRs were defined by TRAV1-2 paired with TRAJ12, TRAJ20 or TRAJ33, and iNKT TCRs by TRAV10 paired with TRAJ18. VDJdb, accessed on 1 November 2021, was searched for TCRs annotated for CMV, EBV and SARS-CoV-2, and TCRs annotated for more than one antigen were excluded. TCRdb applied fastp at Q25 and MiXCR to the public reads, then kept only in-frame beta chains. CDR3 protein sequences are deduplicated, and each keeps its most common genes and DNA. The V and J calls shown here were made by TCRdb, not taken from the authors' results. Present in this sample are 55,000 to 70,000 distinct CDR3 sequences, more than 10% of which were seen just once. Together, the top ten hold roughly 1.2% of the sample.

The input for sequencing was whole blood, taken at baseline. The origin of this receptor is an adult who was a healthcare worker with PCR-confirmed SARS-CoV-2 infection or an uninfected control (not recorded which). The donor label of this sample is uncertain. This receptor chain uses TRBV5-1 and TRBJ1-2; there is no confident call for the D gene. The DNA is TGCGCCAGCAGCGGAGACGTTACCAACTATGGCTACACCTTC. This codes for CASSGDVTNYGYTF.